The 14 T cell receptor beta chains below were found in one sample sequenced in a study of control samples from healthy donors and cancer patients. Assay: immunoSEQ multiplex PCR; the TCRdb copy retains only in-frame clones and omits some. The table shows tens of thousands of clones, with roughly 90% occurring only once. Input material: PBMCs. Receptor source: an older woman with head and neck cancer.

The CDR3 coding sequence is TGTGCCAGCTTATCTAGCACAGATACGCAGTATTTT. Residues: CASLSSTDTQYF. The chain joins TRBV18 to TRBJ2-3, with D uncertain. V lost 7 bases to trimming and J lost 0 bases, with 5 bases between them. The CDR3 consists of 12 residues. Germline values: CDR1 KGHSH, CDR2 LQKENI.

This chain joins TRBV7-6 and TRBJ2-6; D gene unclear. The CDR3 loop spans 17 amino acids. Per germline, CDR1 SGHVS and CDR2 FNYEAQ. V shed 1 base and J shed 0 bases, with 10 bases lying between them. In nucleotides, the CDR3 is TGTGCCAGCAGCTTAGGGGTCTTGGTCTCTGGGGCCAACGTCCTGACTTTC. It codes for CASSLGVLVSGANVLTF.

The chain carries TRBV19 and TRBJ2-2, with D possibly being TRBD1 (5 bases). V was shortened by 7 bases and J by 5 bases, with 17 bases between the two germline ends. This CDR3 is built from 15 residues. In germline, CDR1 is LNHDA, CDR2 SQIVND (reference sequence). CDR3 DNA: TGTGCCAGTACCCCTTTAGACAGACGAACCGGGGAGCTGTTTTTT. Translating it yields CASTPLDRRTGELFF. Drawing the rest from reference TRBV19 and TRBJ2-2, the complete variable domain is DGGITQSPKYLFRKEGQNVTLSCEQNLNHDAMYWYRQDPGQGLRLIYYSQIVNDFQKGDIAEGYSVSREKKESFPLTVTSAQKNPTAFYLCASTPLDRRTGELFFGEGSRLTVL.

J is TRBJ2-5 and V is TRBV5-8, with 10 positions matching TRBD1. Trimming removed 1 base from V and 1 base from J; junction bases left unmatched: 4. CDR1 and CDR2 from the germline V gene are SGHTS and YDEGEE. This CDR3 region has 16 residues. The CDR3, as DNA: TGTGCCAGCAGCTTGTCTGGGACAGGGGTCCAAGAGACCCAGTACTTC. Translation: CASSLSGTGVQETQYF.

In this sample, this clone turned up once. The chain uses TRBV4-1 and TRBJ1-1; 8 positions match TRBD1. Germline CDR1 and CDR2: MGHRA and YSYEKL. The CDR3 is 15 amino acids. The J segment lost 1 base and the V segment lost 2 bases, leaving 3 bases of the junction unmatched. The CDR3 here is CASSQQGAGNTEAFF. The CDR3 bases are TGCGCCAGCAGCCAACAGGGGGCTGGGAACACTGAAGCTTTCTTT.

This clone was counted a single time. The chain is built from TRBV25-1 and TRBJ1-2; D remains ambiguous. CDR3 length: 14 residues. The V and J ends lost 1 base and 2 bases respectively, with 8 bases between them. Germline CDR1 is MGHDK and CDR2 is SYGVNS. The CDR3 sequence is CASSEWGGNYGYTF. CDR3 coding DNA: TGTGCCAGCAGTGAATGGGGTGGGAACTATGGCTACACCTTC.

This clone was observed a single time. This sequence joins TRBV3-1 (or the pseudogene TRBV3-2) and TRBJ2-3; the D is unclear. Germline CDR1 and CDR2: LGHDT and YNNKEL (reference sequence). The CDR3 totals 14 residues. V was pared by 1 base and J by 2 bases, with 7 bases between. The CDR3 loop reads CASSQGLITDTQYF. CDR3 in DNA: TGTGCCAGCAGCCAAGGGCTTATCACAGATACGCAGTATTTT.

J is TRBJ1-1 and V is TRBV19; D call uncertain. Germline V lookup: CDR1 LNHDA, CDR2 SQIVND (reference sequence). V shed 7 bases and J shed 0 bases, with 9 bases lying between them. This CDR3 has 13 residues. CDR3 protein: CASNTPLNTEAFF. CDR3 bases: TGTGCCAGTAATACCCCCCTGAACACTGAAGCTTTCTTT. Based on the CDR3 plus reference TRBV19 and TRBJ1-1, the full variable domain is DGGITQSPKYLFRKEGQNVTLSCEQNLNHDAMYWYRQDPGQGLRLIYYSQIVNDFQKGDIAEGYSVSREKKESFPLTVTSAQKNPTAFYLCASNTPLNTEAFFGQGTRLTVV.

V is TRBV30 and J is TRBJ2-5; perhaps TRBD2 as D (5 bases). Trimming stripped 4 bases from V and 4 bases from J, with 16 bases between. The CDR3 spans 14 residues. CDR1 is GTSNPN, CDR2 SVGIG, per germline (reference sequence). The CDR3 region is CAWILDPRGETQYF. CDR3 in DNA: TGTGCCTGGATCCTGGATCCCCGGGGAGAGACCCAGTACTTC. Variable domain in full (rest from reference TRBV30 and TRBJ2-5): SQTIHQWPATLVQPVGSPLSLECTVEGTSNPNLYWYRQAAGRGLQLLFYSVGIGQISSEVPQNLSASRPQDRQFILSSKKLLLSDSGFYLCAWILDPRGETQYFGPGTRLLVL.

The V gene is TRBV6-6, the J gene TRBJ2-5; D unresolved. TRBJ2-7 matches the DNA end more closely, so the J call is doubtful. CDR3 length: 11 amino acids. Germline V gene sequence: CDR1 MNHNY, CDR2 SVGAGI (reference sequence). CDR3 sequence: CALSQGYEQYF. CDR3 nucleotides: TGTGCCCTCTCGCAAGGCTACGAGCAGTACTTC.

The chain links TRBV18 to TRBJ2-6, with D tentatively TRBD2 (5 bases). The germline CDR1 and CDR2 sequences are KGHSH and LQKENI. The CDR3 extends over 20 amino acids. With 3 bases removed from V and 0 bases from J, the gap between germline ends came to 21 bases. CDR3 loop: CASSPFALGAYVSGANVLTF. CDR3 nucleotides: TGTGCCAGCTCACCCTTCGCTTTGGGAGCCTATGTCTCTGGGGCCAACGTCCTGACTTTC.

The chain employs TRBV5-4 and TRBJ1-2; tentative D call: TRBD1 (5 bases). The germline V gene has CDR1 SGHNT and CDR2 YYREEE (reference sequence). The CDR3 runs 13 residues. V was trimmed by 1 base and J by 8 bases, leaving 12 bases between them. CDR3 in DNA: TGTGCCAGCAGCTTGTCGCTCAGGGCGGGCTACACCTTC. It is translated as CASSLSLRAGYTF.

This rearrangement joins TRBV12-3 or TRBV12-4 to TRBJ2-7; D uncertain. The CDR3 totals 12 residues. The V gene lost 6 bases and the J gene lost 4 bases, with 10 bases spanning the gap. The CDR3 region has the DNA TGTGCCAGCAGCCTGAACCAGTACGAGCAGTACTTC. It specifies CASSLNQYEQYF.

The chain employs TRBV3-1 (or the pseudogene TRBV3-2) and TRBJ1-6; no clear D. V gave up 4 bases and J gave up 8 bases, with 12 bases separating them. The CDR3 spans 14 residues. From germline, CDR1 is LGHDT and CDR2 YNNKEL (reference sequence). The CDR3 DNA is TGTGCCAGCAGCCTGGGGTGGGGAGATTCACCCCTCCACTTT. Amino acid sequence: CASSLGWGDSPLHF.